Listed here are 25 T cell receptor beta chains from one sample, sequenced in a study of cytomegalovirus exposure and HLA in healthy donors. With 60 Vbeta and 13 Jbeta primers, the PCR was carried out. The protocol was immunoSEQ multiplex PCR, while the TCRdb copy is restricted to in-frame clones and leaves out a portion. Among 100,000 to 150,000 clones listed, under 12% were seen once. Sequencing input: PBMCs. Receptors originate from a young woman in good health and CMV-seropositive.

This clone turned up a few times. This chain joins TRBV11-1 and TRBJ2-7; D perhaps matches TRBD2 (5 bases). The CDR3 has 13 amino acids. Germline-derived CDR1 and CDR2 are SGHAT and FQDESV (reference sequence). The V end was cut by 3 bases, the J end by 5 bases, with 11 bases between. The CDR3 loop is CASSFQAGHEQYF. For the CDR3, the DNA is TGTGCCAGCAGCTTCCAGGCGGGCCACGAGCAGTACTTC.

The V gene is TRBV6-1, the J gene TRBJ1-2; the D gene is possibly TRBD1 (5 bases). V lost 1 base and J lost 4, with 13 bases in between. Germline V CDR1 and CDR2: MNHNS, SASEGT. The CDR3 is 15 amino acids. Here the CDR3 reads CASSEGRVRAYGYTF. CDR3 coding DNA: TGTGCCAGCAGTGAAGGCAGGGTCAGGGCCTATGGCTACACCTTC.

This clone came up a few times. V usage is TRBV2 and J usage is TRBJ1-5; 7 nucleotides align to TRBD1. Germline CDR1 SNHLY, CDR2 FYNNEI. This CDR3 has 14 amino acids. The V segment lost 8 bases and the J segment 1 base; nucleotides outside the gene matches: 5. CDR3 protein: CASVLQGSNQPQHF. CDR3 coding DNA: TGTGCCAGCGTATTACAGGGGAGCAATCAGCCCCAGCATTTT.

This clone was found a few times. The CDR3 sequence: CASSLIAGEKLFF. DNA of the CDR3: TGTGCCAGCAGCTTGATTGCCGGGGAAAAACTGTTTTTT. J is TRBJ1-4 and V is TRBV5-6; D not resolved. V was trimmed by 1 base and J by 8 bases, leaving 9 bases between them. The germline gives CDR1 SGHDT, CDR2 YYEEEE. The CDR3 length is 13 residues.

The chain couples TRBV9 to TRBJ1-4; unclear D gene. Trimming took 0 bases from V and 6 from J, leaving 15 bases between them. The CDR3 is 16 residues long. Germline V CDR1 and CDR2: SGDLS, YYNGEE. CDR3 loop: CASSVEPQLLDEKLFF. DNA of the CDR3: TGTGCCAGCAGCGTAGAACCCCAGCTGCTAGATGAAAAACTGTTTTTT.

The rearrangement links TRBV5-5 to TRBJ1-1; weak D call: TRBD1 (6 bases). Germline V gene lookup returns CDR1 SGHKS and CDR2 YYEKEE (reference sequence). Trimming removed 4 bases at V and 1 base at J, with 11 bases between. This CDR3 contains 14 residues. CDR3 region: CASSPGQTNTEAFF. The CDR3 DNA reads TGTGCCAGCAGCCCCGGACAGACGAACACTGAAGCTTTCTTT.

This sequence joins TRBV6-5 and TRBJ2-7; 7 nucleotides match TRBD2. V shed 0 bases, J shed 4 bases, and the junction held 6 bases outside the gene matches. Per germline, CDR1 MNHEY and CDR2 SVGAGI. This CDR3 has 15 amino acids. The CDR3 is CASSYSPLADYEQYF. For the CDR3, the DNA is TGTGCCAGCAGTTACTCTCCCCTAGCGGATTACGAGCAGTACTTC.

This clone occurred a few times. The chain joins TRBV5-4 to TRBJ2-3; D not resolved. Trimming pared 3 bases from V and 4 bases from J, leaving 15 bases between. Germline V gene lookup returns CDR1 SGHNT and CDR2 YYREEE (reference sequence). This CDR3 is 15 amino acids long. CDR3 nucleotide sequence: TGTGCCAGCAGCTCGGAAACGAAACGGGCAGATACGCAGTATTTT. Protein sequence: CASSSETKRADTQYF.

The rearrangement uses TRBV10-3 and TRBJ2-5; unclear D gene. The CDR3 contains 13 residues. V lost 4 bases and J 2 bases, leaving 8 bases between the germline ends. Per the germline V gene, CDR1 is ENHRY and CDR2 is SYGVKD. DNA for the CDR3: TGTGCCATCAGTGTGCGGATGCAAGAGACCCAGTACTTC. Its translation: CAISVRMQETQYF.

The V and J genes are TRBV6-1 and TRBJ1-1; tentative D call: TRBD1 (6 bases). Looked up from germline, CDR1 is MNHNS and CDR2 is SASEGT. The CDR3 covers 15 residues. The V gene lost 4 bases and the J gene lost 4 bases, with 16 bases spanning the gap. The CDR3 spells CASSAPWDKLTEAFF. CDR3 DNA sequence: TGTGCCAGCAGTGCACCCTGGGACAAACTCACTGAAGCTTTCTTT.

This clone has only a few counts. The chain carries TRBV11-3 and TRBJ1-3; D remains unclear. The CDR3 is 17 amino acids. Per germline, CDR1 SGHNT and CDR2 YENEEA. Trimming removed 1 base at V and 1 base at J, with 14 bases between. CDR3 in DNA: TGTGCCAGCAGCTTAGCCGACTGGCCGGGATCTGGAAACACCATATATTTT. It is translated as CASSLADWPGSGNTIYF.

V usage is TRBV5-1 and J usage is TRBJ2-7; TRBD1 is a possible D gene (5 bases). Germline assignment: CDR1 SGHRS and CDR2 YFSETQ. The V gene lost 0 bases and the J gene lost 2 bases, with 9 bases spanning the gap. The CDR3 has 14 residues. CDR3 region: CASSLDRSTYEQYF. The CDR3, as DNA: TGCGCCAGCAGCTTGGACAGGTCCACCTACGAGCAGTACTTC.

This clone was observed a few times. V gene TRBV11-3 combines with J gene TRBJ2-7; 8 nucleotides match TRBD2. The CDR3 runs to 14 residues. CDR1 is SGHNT, CDR2 YENEEA, per germline. Trimming removed 4 bases from V and 2 bases from J; junction bases left unmatched: 4. CDR3 protein: CASSSGGLAYEQYF. Here the CDR3 DNA reads TGTGCCAGCAGCTCGGGGGGGTTAGCCTACGAGCAGTACTTC.

This clone has a handful of counts. This chain connects TRBV29-1 to TRBJ2-7; 10 nucleotides align to TRBD2. V shed 7 bases, J shed 2 bases, and the junction held 8 bases outside the gene matches. The CDR3 is made up of 14 amino acids. The germline V gene has CDR1 SQVTM and CDR2 ANQGSEA. In DNA form, the CDR3 reads TGCAGCGCTCACTTAGCGGGAGGCCCCTACGAGCAGTACTTC. It specifies CSAHLAGGPYEQYF.

The chain has TRBV11-2 and TRBJ2-7; D may be TRBD2 (5 bases). Per the germline V gene, CDR1 is SGHAT and CDR2 is FQNNGV. V dropped 5 bases and J dropped 0 bases, with 20 bases sitting between them. The CDR3 contains 17 residues. The CDR3 DNA is TGTGCCAGCAGCCCCCTTGACGGCGGGCGGAGCTCCTACGAGCAGTACTTC. Translated, it gives CASSPLDGGRSSYEQYF.

The rearrangement links TRBV27 to TRBJ1-1; 10 nucleotides match TRBD1. Germline trimming cut 7 bases from V and 0 bases from J; bases unmatched to any gene: 5. Germline CDR1 and CDR2: MNHEY and SMNVEV (reference sequence). The CDR3 loop spans 15 amino acids. Written as DNA, the CDR3 is TGTGCCAGCAAGGGGACAGGGGCGATGAACACTGAAGCTTTCTTT. Its translation is CASKGTGAMNTEAFF.

The gene calls are TRBV13 and TRBJ1-2, with 8 bases identical to TRBD1. This CDR3 is built from 15 residues. With V trimmed by 3 bases and J by 4 bases, 7 bases remained unmatched. From germline, CDR1 is PRHDT and CDR2 FYEKMQ (reference sequence). The CDR3 DNA reads TGTGCCAGCAGCTTTACAGGGGGGTTTGGCTATGGCTACACCTTC. Protein: CASSFTGGFGYGYTF. The whole variable domain, filled in from reference TRBV13 and TRBJ1-2, reads AAGVIQSPRHLIKEKRETATLKCYPIPRHDTVYWYQQGPGQDPQFLISFYEKMQSDKGSIPDRFSAQQFSDYHSELNMSSLELGDSALYFCASSFTGGFGYGYTFGSGTRLTVV.

This clone was recorded a few times. The V and J genes are TRBV5-1 and TRBJ2-5; 7 nucleotides line up with TRBD2. Germline CDR1 reads SGHRS; CDR2 reads YFSETQ. The CDR3 contains 15 residues. V shed 0 bases, J shed 2 bases, and the junction held 4 bases outside the gene matches. The DNA for the CDR3 is TGCGCCAGCAGCTTGGTGGCGGGAGCTCAAGAGACCCAGTACTTC. Protein sequence: CASSLVAGAQETQYF.

J is TRBJ2-1 and V is TRBV9, with D perhaps matching TRBD1 (5 bases). CDR1 is SGDLS, CDR2 YYNGEE, per germline. The CDR3 sequence is 11 residues long. Trimming stripped 4 bases from V and 14 bases from J, with 13 bases between. The CDR3 sequence: CASSFQTDKFF. CDR3 DNA: TGTGCCAGCAGCTTCCAGACAGATAAGTTCTTC.

The rearrangement links TRBV6-1 to TRBJ2-5; 12 positions match TRBD2. CDR1 is MNHNS and CDR2 is SASEGT in the germline V gene. The CDR3 is made up of 18 amino acids. V gave up 6 bases and J gave up 5 bases; unmatched junction bases: 16. The CDR3 bases are TGTGCCAGCAGGGAAAGGGAACTAGCGGGAGGATCTTGGGAGACCCAGTACTTC. This gives the protein CASRERELAGGSWETQYF.

This clone was recorded a few times. The chain recombines TRBV4-1 with TRBJ2-1; TRBD2 matches 7 bases. The J segment lost 8 bases and the V segment lost 0 bases, leaving 7 bases of the junction unmatched. This CDR3 is built from 15 residues. Per the germline V gene, CDR1 is MGHRA and CDR2 is YSYEKL. The CDR3 region is CASSQEIGRSHEQFF. CDR3 nucleotides: TGCGCCAGCAGCCAAGAGATCGGGAGGTCGCATGAGCAGTTCTTC.

This clone appeared a few times. The J gene is TRBJ1-2, the V gene TRBV5-1; TRBD1 might be the D (6 bases). In germline, CDR1 is SGHRS, CDR2 YFSETQ. The V end was cut by 0 bases, the J end by 3 bases, with 9 bases between. CDR3 length: 14 amino acids. The CDR3 DNA follows: TGCGCCAGCAGCTTGGGACAGGCCGACTATGGCTACACCTTC. The encoded protein is CASSLGQADYGYTF.

The table lists this clone with a few counts. At one of its ends the junction is not consistent with the germline gene, which may arise from a read error. J is TRBJ1-1 and V is TRBV18, with 7 bases aligning to TRBD1. Germline CDR1 is KGHSH and CDR2 is LQKENI. The CDR3 covers 15 residues. Here the CDR3 reads CASSPDISPGDRTIF. The CDR3, as DNA: TGTGCCAGCTCACCAGACATTTCTCCGGGGGACAGAACGATCTTT.

The rearrangement uses TRBV11-3 and TRBJ2-3; 9 bases match TRBD2. Trimming at V came to 1 base and at J to 5 bases, leaving 4 bases not matched to a gene. CDR1 is SGHNT, CDR2 YENEEA, per germline. The length of the CDR3 is 15 residues. CDR3 sequence (DNA): TGTGCCAGCAGCTTAGGTAGCGGGAGTATAGATACGCAGTATTTT. Residues: CASSLGSGSIDTQYF.

This chain connects TRBV30 to TRBJ1-1; 8 bases match TRBD1. Losses at the gene ends were 7 bases for V and 11 bases for J; bases not matched to a gene: 6. The germline V gene has CDR1 GTSNPN and CDR2 SVGIG (reference sequence). The length of the CDR3 is 10 residues. The CDR3 DNA reads TGTGCCTCCCAACAGGGGGAGGCTTTCTTT. This gives the protein CASQQGEAFF.